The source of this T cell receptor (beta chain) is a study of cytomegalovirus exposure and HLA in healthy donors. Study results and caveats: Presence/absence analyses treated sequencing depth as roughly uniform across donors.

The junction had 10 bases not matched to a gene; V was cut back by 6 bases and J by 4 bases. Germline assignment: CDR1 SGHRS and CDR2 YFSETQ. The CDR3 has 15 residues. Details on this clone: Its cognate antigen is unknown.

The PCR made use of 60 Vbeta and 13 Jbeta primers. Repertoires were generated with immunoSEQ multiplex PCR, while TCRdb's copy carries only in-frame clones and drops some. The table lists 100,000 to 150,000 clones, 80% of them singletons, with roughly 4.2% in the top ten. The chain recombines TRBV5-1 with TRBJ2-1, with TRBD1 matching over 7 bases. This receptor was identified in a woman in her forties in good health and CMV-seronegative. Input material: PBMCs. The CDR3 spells CASTLDGQVYNEQFF. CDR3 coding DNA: TGCGCCAGCACCCTGGACGGACAGGTATACAATGAGCAGTTCTTC.